The 2 T cell receptor beta chains given below trace back to one sample, sequenced in a study of technical replicates of blood from a handful of donors. This table comes from immunoSEQ multiplex PCR, and its TCRdb copy is limited to in-frame clones, with some not included. The sample comprises about 87,000 clones, approximately 95% of which are singletons, and 0.3% to 0.35% rests with the top ten. The source material was T cells isolated from PBMCs. The origin of the receptors is a human donor in good health.

The gene calls are TRBV29-1 and TRBJ1-2, with a possible D match to TRBD1 (6 bases). The CDR3 runs 11 residues. V lost 5 bases, J lost 8 bases, and 12 bases lay in between. The germline gives CDR1 SQVTM, CDR2 ANQGSEA. CDR3 DNA: TGCAGCGTTCAGACAGGTCAAGGCTACACCTTC. Encoded protein: CSVQTGQGYTF.

The chain links TRBV30 to TRBJ1-1; 8 nucleotides align to TRBD1. Germline CDR1 GTSNPN, CDR2 SVGIG (reference sequence). CDR3 length: 12 amino acids. V shed 4 bases, J shed 3 bases, and the junction held 1 base outside the gene matches. CDR3 protein: CAWTGGYTEAFF. CDR3 sequence (DNA): TGTGCCTGGACAGGGGGCTACACTGAAGCTTTCTTT. Full variable domain (remainder filled in from reference TRBV30 and TRBJ1-1): SQTIHQWPATLVQPVGSPLSLECTVEGTSNPNLYWYRQAAGRGLQLLFYSVGIGQISSEVPQNLSASRPQDRQFILSSKKLLLSDSGFYLCAWTGGYTEAFFGQGTRLTVV.